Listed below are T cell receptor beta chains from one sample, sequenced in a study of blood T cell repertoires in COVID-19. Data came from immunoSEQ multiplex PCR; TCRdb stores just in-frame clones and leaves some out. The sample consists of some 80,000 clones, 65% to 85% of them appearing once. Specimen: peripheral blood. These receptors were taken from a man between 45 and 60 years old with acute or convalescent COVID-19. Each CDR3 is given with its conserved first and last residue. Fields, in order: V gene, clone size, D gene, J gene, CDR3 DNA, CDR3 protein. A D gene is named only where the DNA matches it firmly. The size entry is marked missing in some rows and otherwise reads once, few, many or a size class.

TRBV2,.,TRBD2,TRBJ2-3,TGTGCCAGCAGTGAGAATCGAGCGGGAGGGCAGTTTACAGATACGCAGTATTTT,CASSENRAGGQFTDTQYF
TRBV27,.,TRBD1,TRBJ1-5,TGTGCCAGCAGTCCCCGGGACAGGGTGGGTCAGCCCCAGCATTTT,CASSPRDRVGQPQHF
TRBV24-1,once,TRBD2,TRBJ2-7,TGTGCCACACTCCTAAGGCCTCTAAGACTAGCGGGAGGGCCCCACGAGCAGTACTTC,CATLLRPLRLAGGPHEQYF
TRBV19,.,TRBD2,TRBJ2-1,TGTGCCAGTAGTAGCGGGACTAGCGGCAATGAGCAGTTCTTC,CASSSGTSGNEQFF
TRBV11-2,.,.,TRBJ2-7,TGTGCCAGCAGCCTGGGGGGAGGCGAGCAGTACTTC,CASSLGGGEQYF
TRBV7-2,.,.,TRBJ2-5,TGTGCCAGCAGCTCACCGACAGGAAAAGAGACCCAGTACTTC,CASSSPTGKETQYF
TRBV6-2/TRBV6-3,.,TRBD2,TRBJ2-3,TGTGCCAGCAGTTACACCCTAGCGGGGTTCACAGATACGCAGTATTTT,CASSYTLAGFTDTQYF
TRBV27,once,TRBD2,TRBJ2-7,TGTGCCAGCAGCGGGGGCGGGAGGGGGCCAGGCGAGCAGTACTTC,CASSGGGRGPGEQYF
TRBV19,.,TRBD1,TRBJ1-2,TGTGCCAGTAGTATAGCGTGGCAGGGGGCGCTTGTATGGAAAGATGGCTACACCTTC,CASSIAWQGALVWKDGYTF
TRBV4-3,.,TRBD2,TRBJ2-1,TGCGCCAGCAGCCAAGATGGCCCGGGGACTAAGGATGAGCAGTTCTTC,CASSQDGPGTKDEQFF
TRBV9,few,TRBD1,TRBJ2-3,TGTGCCAGCAGCGTAGAAGGGACAGGGGTCCCAGATACGCAGTATTTT,CASSVEGTGVPDTQYF
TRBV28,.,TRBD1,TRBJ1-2,TGTGCCAGCAGTTTATATACAGGGGGGACCACTAACTATGGCTACACCTTC,CASSLYTGGTTNYGYTF
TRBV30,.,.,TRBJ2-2,TGTGCCTGGAGCAGGGGTACCGGGGAGCTGTTTTTT,CAWSRGTGELFF
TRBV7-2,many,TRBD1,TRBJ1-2,TGTGCCAGCAGCAACGCAGGGGGAGCTAACTATGGCTACACCTTC,CASSNAGGANYGYTF
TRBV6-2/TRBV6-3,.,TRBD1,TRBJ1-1,TGTGCCAGCAGCCCGTTCACCTCGACAGGGCCAAGGGCGGAAGCTTTCTTT,CASSPFTSTGPRAEAFF
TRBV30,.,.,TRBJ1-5,TGTGCCTGGAGTGTGGGACAACTCAATCAGCCCCAGCATTTT,CAWSVGQLNQPQHF
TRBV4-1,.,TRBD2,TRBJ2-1,TGCGCCAGCAGCCAAGCCCCCCTAGCGGGGGGGAATGAGCAGTTCTTC,CASSQAPLAGGNEQFF
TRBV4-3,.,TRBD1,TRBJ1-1,TGCGCCAGCAGCCAAGATATTCCGGGACAGGGGGTTGAAGCTTTCTTT,CASSQDIPGQGVEAFF
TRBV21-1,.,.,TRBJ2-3,TGTGCCAGCAGCCCCCCGGACAGGGTGCTCACAGATACGCAGTATTTT,CASSPPDRVLTDTQYF
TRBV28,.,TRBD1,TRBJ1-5,TGTGCCAGCAGTTTATCAGGGGGAAATCAGCCCCAGCATTTT,CASSLSGGNQPQHF
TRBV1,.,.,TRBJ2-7,TGCACCAGCAGCCAAGACTCGGAGGAGGAGGACGAGCAGTACTTC,CTSSQDSEEEDEQYF
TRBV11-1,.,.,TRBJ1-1,TGTGCCAGCAGCTTGGCGAACACTGAAGCTTTCTTT,CASSLANTEAFF
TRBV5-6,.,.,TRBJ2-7,TGTGCCAGCAGCTTGCAACAGCTGTCGAGCTCCTACGAGCAGTACTTC,CASSLQQLSSSYEQYF
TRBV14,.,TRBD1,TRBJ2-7,TGTGCCAGCAGCCAAGCGACAGGGGGAATGTACGAGCAGTACTTC,CASSQATGGMYEQYF